The 7 T cell receptor beta chains listed next were all sequenced from one sample in a study of PD-1 blockade in classical Hodgkin lymphoma. Time point meaning: cycle 4 day 1 (C4D1), after 6 weeks of nivolumab. Each patient's relapse followed autologous stem cell transplantation, and brentuximab vedotin exposure varied. Using immunoSEQ multiplex PCR, the repertoire was profiled, and TCRdb retains in-frame clones only, with some absent. The repertoire holds under 45,000 clones, with approximately 67% as singletons. Sequenced material: peripheral blood mononuclear cells (PBMCs), taken before the fourth cycle of nivolumab. Every receptor here comes from a human donor with classical Hodgkin lymphoma.

V gene TRBV6-1 combines with J gene TRBJ2-7; the D is unclear. This CDR3 is built from 13 residues. The germline V gene has CDR1 MNHNS and CDR2 SASEGT. Trimming took 8 bases from V and 2 from J, leaving 13 bases between them. The CDR3 loop reads CASLVGSPYEQYF. The DNA for the CDR3 is TGTGCCAGCCTGGTGGGATCTCCCTACGAGCAGTACTTC.

As DNA, the CDR3 is TGTGCCAGCAGCCTTGCAACAACGGGTGAGCAGTTCTTC. It specifies CASSLATTGEQFF. The chain employs TRBV28 and TRBJ2-1; D gene uncertain. Trimming stripped 6 bases from V and 9 bases from J, with 15 bases between. This CDR3 contains 13 residues. Germline values: CDR1 MDHEN, CDR2 SYDVKM.

V and J are TRBV5-1 and TRBJ2-3; the match to TRBD2 covers 12 bases. This CDR3 is built from 17 residues. The V gene end was trimmed by 0 bases and the J gene end by 3 bases; junction bases not matched to a gene: 5. CDR1 is SGHRS and CDR2 is YFSETQ in the germline V gene. The CDR3 region is CASSLGSLAGGTDTQYF. Here the CDR3 DNA reads TGCGCCAGCAGCTTGGGGTCCCTAGCGGGGGGGACAGATACGCAGTATTTT.

The chain uses TRBV4-3 and TRBJ1-2; no clear D. The CDR3 is 17 residues long. CDR1 and CDR2 (germline): LGHNA, YSLEER. V was trimmed by 0 bases and J by 3 bases, leaving 17 bases between them. CDR3 sequence (DNA): TGCGCCAGCAGCCAAGAAAATGGGCAGTGGTCGGACTATGGCTACACCTTC. The encoded protein is CASSQENGQWSDYGYTF.

V is TRBV7-9 and J is TRBJ1-2, with D uncertain. Trimming removed 5 bases at V and 4 bases at J, with 8 bases between. Germline V gene lookup returns CDR1 SEHNR and CDR2 FQNEAQ (reference sequence). The CDR3 is 12 residues long. In nucleotides, the CDR3 is TGTGCCAGCAGCACTGTGTCCTATGGCTACACCTTC. Protein sequence: CASSTVSYGYTF.

The CDR3 DNA reads as TGTGCCAGCAGCCCAGGGAACTATGGCTACACCTTC. It translates to CASSPGNYGYTF. V is TRBV9 and J is TRBJ1-2; TRBD1 is a possible D gene (5 bases). CDR3 size: 12 residues. V shed 4 bases and J shed 2 bases, with 6 bases lying between them. Germline V lookup: CDR1 SGDLS, CDR2 YYNGEE.

The chain is built from TRBV11-2 and TRBJ2-3; D perhaps matches TRBD1 (6 bases). From germline, CDR1 is SGHAT and CDR2 FQNNGV. V gave up 7 bases and J gave up 3 bases, with 17 bases separating them. This CDR3 contains 15 residues. This CDR3 reads CASNFQGLGTDTQYF. The CDR3 DNA follows: TGTGCCAGCAACTTTCAGGGGTTGGGGACAGATACGCAGTATTTT.